These 5 T cell receptor beta chains were all obtained from the same sample, sequenced in a study of OX40 agonist ivuxolimab in advanced cancers. TCRdb's table, derived via immunoSEQ multiplex PCR, lists solely in-frame clones and lacks some. The repertoire holds 90,000 to 120,000 clones, approximately 90% seen once, with roughly 1.2% in the top ten. The sequencing here drew on CD4+ or CD8+ T cells sorted from blood, taken in a trial of the OX40 agonist ivuxolimab. These receptors were obtained from an adult with an advanced solid tumor such as melanoma, head and neck, liver or kidney cancer.

This sequence joins TRBV5-5 and TRBJ2-2, with unresolved D. Germline CDR1 and CDR2: SGHKS and YYEKEE (reference sequence). This CDR3 is built from 13 residues. Trimming removed 4 bases at V and 7 bases at J, with 11 bases between. This chain's CDR3 is CASSPFSVGELFF. For the CDR3, the DNA is TGTGCCAGCAGCCCCTTTAGTGTCGGGGAGCTGTTTTTT.

The chain has TRBV6-5 and TRBJ2-7; D is possibly TRBD2 (5 bases). CDR3 size: 16 residues. With 0 bases removed from V and 2 bases from J, the gap between germline ends came to 14 bases. Germline lookup yields CDR1 MNHEY and CDR2 SVGAGI. CDR3 bases: TGTGCCAGCAGTTACTCAGGCAGGAGGAGGACCTACGAGCAGTACTTC. Translated: CASSYSGRRRTYEQYF.

This rearrangement joins TRBV27 to TRBJ2-1; 8 bases map to TRBD1. The CDR3 length is 15 residues. Germline V gene sequence: CDR1 MNHEY, CDR2 SMNVEV (reference sequence). The J segment lost 9 bases and the V segment lost 6 bases, leaving 13 bases of the junction unmatched. Here the CDR3 DNA reads TGTGCCAGCAGCCCACGACAGGGGTTTCACAGTGAGCAGTTCTTC. Its translation: CASSPRQGFHSEQFF.

The V gene is TRBV6-1, the J gene TRBJ2-3; 13 bases align to TRBD2. J lost 2 bases, V lost 5 bases, and 1 base had no gene match. This CDR3 is 15 amino acids long. The germline V gene encodes CDR1 MNHNS and CDR2 SASEGT. The CDR3 DNA reads TGTGCCAGCAGTACTAGCGGGAGGGTCACAGATACGCAGTATTTT. As protein: CASSTSGRVTDTQYF.

The J gene is TRBJ2-5, the V gene TRBV7-3; unclear D gene. There are 14 residues in the CDR3. The germline V gene has CDR1 SGHTA and CDR2 FQGTGA. Trimming left V 4 bases short and J 7 bases short, with 16 bases between. Here the CDR3 reads CASSSNHATGTQYF. CDR3 sequence (DNA): TGTGCCAGCAGCTCAAACCATGCCACGGGGACCCAGTACTTC. The complete variable domain, with remaining parts taken from reference TRBV7-3 and TRBJ2-5, reads GAGVSQTPSNKVTEKGKYVELRCDPISGHTALYWYRQSLGQGPEFLIYFQGTGAADDSGLPNDRFFAVRPEGSVSTLKIQRTERGDSAVYLCASSSNHATGTQYFGPGTRLLVL.